This T cell receptor (beta chain) was identified in a study of CD8+CD57+ T cells in acquired aplastic anemia (dated by TCRdb to 2016 to 2018). Broadly, across the study: Extracted DNA from sorted CD4+ and CD8+ cells averaged about 3.4 ug, ranging from 0.2 to 27.4 ug. CD8+CD57+ expansion was defined as a frequency above the mean frequency observed in healthy subjects.

The CDR1 and CDR2 encoded by the germline V gene are SNHLY and FYNNEI. There are 13 amino acids in the CDR3, from cysteine to phenylalanine inclusive. Only CDR3 DNA is held: 39 bases, read in frame from base 1. V sheds 6 bases and J sheds 7 bases, leaving 15 bases between their ends. The patients picked for sequencing were ones in whom flow cytometry had shown an expansion of CD8+CD57+ cells. All patients had severe acquired aplastic anemia diagnosed by International Study of Aplastic Anemia and Agranulocytosis and Camitta criteria. No patient had received any therapy when blood was sampled. The study deep-sequenced TCR repertoires of sorted CD4+ and CD8+ blood T cells from severe aplastic anemia patients and healthy subjects. Patients were enrolled under clinicaltrials.gov protocols 00001620, 01623167, 00001397, 00071045, 00081523 and 00961064 in the USA. Ficoll-Paque density gradient centrifugation was used to isolate peripheral blood mononuclear cells. CD4+ and CD8+ T cells were sorted by FACS or magnetic beads before DNA extraction.

Genomic DNA served as template for TCR beta VDJ combination and CDR3 sequence profiling. TCR repertoire sequencing was run on an Illumina HiSeq 2000. The original methods were these. Repertoires were assessed using TRBV/TRBJ rearrangement plots, CDR3 size and DJ length profiles, and Simpson's diversity index. Whichever DNA sequence was most abundant in the deep sequencing data was defined as the immunodominant clone. CDR3 amino acid sequences were checked for sharing across subjects and were also compared against the VDJdb database and published repertoires. TCRdb's own reprocessing of the public reads used fastp at Q25 and MiXCR and kept productive beta chains. Each record represents a unique CDR3 protein, reported with the most common genes and DNA among its rows. The authors' filters were not applied to this entry. The sample table holds hundreds of thousands of distinct CDR3 sequences, of which more than 25% were seen once. Approximately 0.82% of the sample is taken by the ten largest.

Study-wide findings and limitations: Approximately 31 CD8+ CDR3 sequences were found in both patients and controls but appeared to be highly expressed in patients and within the immunodominant clones of the patients. Patients and healthy controls showed no significant difference in CD8+ Simpson's diversity (P=0.060).

Worth noting for this clonotype: Its antigen is currently not known. Per-base quality was not reported, and no clone a single base away is much larger than it.

What was sequenced was sorted CD4+, CD8+, or CD8+CD57+ T cells (not recorded which) from PBMCs. The chain joins TRBV2 to TRBJ1-2; perhaps TRBD1 is the D gene, with 6 bases matching. This sequence was found in a human donor with aplastic anemia. The encoded CDR3 is CASSVAGAGGYTF. The DNA sequence is as follows: TGTGCCAGCAGCGTAGCAGGGGCGGGTGGCTACACCTTC.